This is a list of T cell receptor beta chains from one sample in a study of memory CD4+ T cells and cytomegalovirus serostatus. The protocol was immunoSEQ multiplex PCR, while the TCRdb copy is restricted to in-frame clones and leaves out a portion. The repertoire includes 61,000 or so clones, 60% to 85% of them detected once, and 0.5% to 0.55% sits in the top ten. Sample: memory CD4+ T cells from blood. Receptors were obtained from an adult in good health and CMV-seronegative. Some clones in this sample may be carry-over from other donors' samples. Each CDR3 is given with its conserved first and last residue. D genes are given only for firm matches. Clone size, where shown, is once, few, many, or a class for clones that have expanded.

cdr3_nt	cdr3_aa	v_call	d_call	j_call	clone_size
TGTGCCAGCAGCCCACGACCCACAGGGTCGTCCTACGAGCAGTACTTC	CASSPRPTGSSYEQYF	TRBV7-8	.	TRBJ2-7	.
TGTGCCAGCAGTCCAGGCGGGACGGCGAACACTGAAGCTTTCTTT	CASSPGGTANTEAFF	TRBV27	.	TRBJ1-1	once
TGTGCCAGCAGTGAAGGCAGGGGCCCTAACTATGGCTACACCTTC	CASSEGRGPNYGYTF	TRBV6-1	.	TRBJ1-2	.
TGTGCCAGCAGCCAAGATCGGGGGGACAGTGGTGAAAAACTGTTTTTT	CASSQDRGDSGEKLFF	TRBV4-2	TRBD1	TRBJ1-4	.
TGTGCCAGCAGTTCCGGGACAGGGACCGGGGCCAACGTCCTGACTTTC	CASSSGTGTGANVLTF	TRBV28	TRBD1	TRBJ2-6	.
TGTGCCAGCAACGGGGAGGGCCCCAGTTGGACCGGGGAGCTGTTTTTT	CASNGEGPSWTGELFF	TRBV5-6	TRBD2	TRBJ2-2	few
TGCAGCGTTGAAGAACAGGGGCTGGGGTACGAGCAGTACTTC	CSVEEQGLGYEQYF	TRBV29-1	TRBD1	TRBJ2-7	.
TGTGCCAGCTCACTTCGGACTAGCGATGAGCAGTTCTTC	CASSLRTSDEQFF	TRBV18	TRBD2	TRBJ2-1	.
TGTGCCAGCAGGACAGGGGATAATTCACCCCTCCACTTT	CASRTGDNSPLHF	TRBV27	TRBD1	TRBJ1-6	few
TGCGCCAGCAGCCAAGACCTGTGGGGGTCCGGGGAGCTGTTTTTT	CASSQDLWGSGELFF	TRBV4-3	.	TRBJ2-2	.
TGTGCCACGGGTGATCAGCCCCAGCATTTT	CATGDQPQHF	TRBV28	.	TRBJ1-5	.
TGTGCCACAAAGCACCTGAACACTGAAGCTTTCTTT	CATKHLNTEAFF	TRBV30	.	TRBJ1-1	few
TGTGCCAGCAGTTTTAGGCGCTCTGGGGCCAACGTCCTGACTTTC	CASSFRRSGANVLTF	TRBV28	.	TRBJ2-6	.
TGTGCCAGCAGGATGACAGGGGGTAATCAGCCCCAGCATTTT	CASRMTGGNQPQHF	TRBV2	TRBD1	TRBJ1-5	.
TGTGCCAGCTCAGAAGGGACACCTTTCTCTGGGGCCAACGTCCTGACTTTC	CASSEGTPFSGANVLTF	TRBV18	.	TRBJ2-6	.
TGTGCCAGCAGTGTCCAACAGGGCGTCTATGGCTACACCTTC	CASSVQQGVYGYTF	TRBV2	.	TRBJ1-2	few
TGTGCCAGCAGCCCCGGGACGGGTAATGAAAAACTGTTTTTT	CASSPGTGNEKLFF	TRBV10-3	.	TRBJ1-4	.
TGTGCCGACCCCTCCCAATGGCAGGGGAGGGGCTCTGGGGCCAACGTCCTGACTTTC	CADPSQWQGRGSGANVLTF	TRBV10-3	.	TRBJ2-6	.
TGTGCCAGCAGACGAACTCGACAGGACCGGGAGACCCAGTACTTC	CASRRTRQDRETQYF	TRBV7-2	.	TRBJ2-5	.
TGTGCCAGCAGCTTGTGGGACAGGTATCAGCCCCAGCATTTT	CASSLWDRYQPQHF	TRBV5-6	TRBD1	TRBJ1-5	.
TGTGCCTGTTCCACGGGGTACAAGCCCCAGCATTTT	CACSTGYKPQHF	TRBV30	.	TRBJ1-5	.
TGCGCCAGCAGCCAACCGGGACAGGGGGTTAATGAGCAGTTCTTC	CASSQPGQGVNEQFF	TRBV5-1	TRBD1	TRBJ2-1	.
TGTGCCAGCACCGATTCCGGGACAGGGTCCTACGAGCAGTACTTC	CASTDSGTGSYEQYF	TRBV28	TRBD1	TRBJ2-7	.
TGTGCCTGGAGTCCTCCGGGACACTGGTCTTTCACCTTC	CAWSPPGHWSFTF	TRBV30	.	TRBJ1-2	once
TGTGCCAGCAGCTCATCGACAGGGGGCGTCTACGAGCAGTACTTC	CASSSSTGGVYEQYF	TRBV5-4	TRBD1	TRBJ2-7	.
TGTGCCTGGGGAAGGGAGCTGAAAGGCTATGGCTACACCTTC	CAWGRELKGYGYTF	TRBV30	.	TRBJ1-2	.
TGTGCCAGCAGCCAAGGGACAGGACGCGAGCAGTTCTTC	CASSQGTGREQFF	TRBV7-2	TRBD1	TRBJ2-1	.
TGTGCCAGCAGTTACAATAGCAATCAGCCCCAGCATTTT	CASSYNSNQPQHF	TRBV6-6	.	TRBJ1-5	once
TGTGCCAGCAGCTTAGACAGGGAAATTAGCACAGATACGCAGTATTTT	CASSLDREISTDTQYF	TRBV11-3	.	TRBJ2-3	.
TGTGCCAGCAGCGTACTAGCGGGAGGGTTCTCTGGGGCCAACGTCCTGACTTTC	CASSVLAGGFSGANVLTF	TRBV5-6	TRBD2	TRBJ2-6	.
TGTGCCAGCAGCTTCCGGGAGACCCAGTACTTC	CASSFRETQYF	TRBV5-4	.	TRBJ2-5	once
TGTGCCAGCAGCCGTGGACTCGGACACACAGATACGCAGTATTTT	CASSRGLGHTDTQYF	TRBV5-6	.	TRBJ2-3	.
TGTGCCCGCTCCATTGGGGGATCCAATGAGCAGTTCTTC	CARSIGGSNEQFF	TRBV30	.	TRBJ2-1	.
TGTGCCAGCAGCCCGAACAGGCGTGACGAGCAGTACTTC	CASSPNRRDEQYF	TRBV7-8	.	TRBJ2-7	.
TGTGCCAGCAGTCCCACCGCGGGAGCTTTCTTT	CASSPTAGAFF	TRBV6-6	.	TRBJ1-1	medium-sized
TGTGCCAGCAGCTCTGAAGGGGGGATTTCGACCGGGGAGCTGTTTTTT	CASSSEGGISTGELFF	TRBV7-9	.	TRBJ2-2	.
TGCGCCAGCCGGGTAGCATTCGGCTTTGGCTACGAGCAGTACTTC	CASRVAFGFGYEQYF	TRBV5-1	.	TRBJ2-7	.